These T cell receptor beta chains were read from a single sample in a study of blood T cell repertoires in COVID-19. TCRdb's copy holds only in-frame clones and misses some; the assay was immunoSEQ multiplex PCR. The sample yields approximately 84,000 clones, roughly 80% seen once. Sequencing was performed on peripheral blood. The receptors here all came from a human donor in a cohort sampled during active COVID-19. Each CDR3 is given with its conserved first and last residue. A D gene is named only where the DNA matches it firmly. A row's size may be missing; if present it is once, few, many or a size class.

CASSLQGNTEAFF,TGTGCCAGCAGTTTACAGGGGAACACTGAAGCTTTCTTT,TRBV6-5,TRBJ1-1,.,.
CASRTGGSYGYTF,TGTGCCAGCAGGACAGGGGGGTCTTATGGCTACACCTTC,TRBV12-3/TRBV12-4,TRBJ1-2,TRBD1,.
CASSLGTGTGELFF,TGCGCCAGCAGCTTAGGGACAGGGACCGGGGAGCTGTTTTTT,TRBV5-1,TRBJ2-2,TRBD1,few
CASSRGQGVSYEQYF,TGTGCCAGCAGTAGAGGACAGGGGGTCTCGTACGAGCAGTACTTC,TRBV7-3,TRBJ2-7,TRBD1,once
CASSHLAGDETQYF,TGTGCCAGCAGCCACCTAGCGGGAGACGAGACCCAGTACTTC,TRBV5-6,TRBJ2-5,TRBD2,.
CASGRGSSYEQYF,TGTGCCAGCGGCAGGGGGAGCTCCTACGAGCAGTACTTC,TRBV27,TRBJ2-7,TRBD1,.
CASTSGSTDTQYF,TGCGCCAGCACTAGCGGTAGCACAGATACGCAGTATTTT,TRBV10-1,TRBJ2-3,TRBD2,.
CASSPRGTGGLFSTDTQYF,TGTGCCAGCAGCCCTAGAGGGACAGGGGGTCTCTTTAGCACAGATACGCAGTATTTT,TRBV9,TRBJ2-3,TRBD1,.
CASSWGSGRMRDTDTQYF,TGTGCCAGCAGTTGGGGTAGCGGGAGGATGAGGGACACAGATACGCAGTATTTT,TRBV6-9,TRBJ2-3,TRBD2,.
CASSWTVDGNTIYF,TGCGCCAGCAGCTGGACAGTGGACGGAAACACCATATATTTT,TRBV5-1,TRBJ1-3,.,.
CASRPTGKSYNSPLHF,TGTGCCAGCAGGCCTACAGGGAAATCCTATAATTCACCCCTCCACTTT,TRBV28,TRBJ1-6,.,.
CASSARTAYGYTF,TGTGCCAGCAGTGCCAGGACAGCCTATGGCTACACCTTC,TRBV12-3/TRBV12-4,TRBJ1-2,.,.
CASSPPGSSYEQYF,TGTGCCAGCTCACCACCGGGGAGCTCCTACGAGCAGTACTTC,TRBV18,TRBJ2-7,.,.
CASSRYAVGGPNQPQHF,TGTGCCAGCTCACGCTATGCCGTCGGTGGGCCCAATCAGCCCCAGCATTTT,TRBV18,TRBJ1-5,.,.
CASSLVGRSPLHF,TGTGCCAGCAGTTTAGTGGGCCGTTCACCCCTCCACTTT,TRBV28,TRBJ1-6,.,.
CASSPGTGGHEQYF,TGCGCCAGCAGTCCCGGGACAGGGGGCCACGAGCAGTACTTC,TRBV5-1,TRBJ2-7,TRBD1,.
CASSRSEKRDRRPSGANVLTF,TGCGCCAGCAGCCGATCGGAGAAAAGGGACAGGAGACCCTCTGGGGCCAACGTCCTGACTTTC,TRBV4-1,TRBJ2-6,TRBD1,few
CASSANRGNQPQHF,TGTGCCAGCAGCGCCAACAGGGGCAATCAGCCCCAGCATTTT,TRBV9,TRBJ1-5,.,.
CASSLSTTYEQYF,TGTGCCAGCTCACTCTCAACTACTTACGAGCAGTACTTC,TRBV18,TRBJ2-7,.,.
CASRPDRERNSPLHF,TGTGCCAGCAGACCCGACAGGGAAAGGAATTCACCCCTCCACTTT,TRBV2,TRBJ1-6,TRBD1,.
CASSPLRVGTEAFF,TGTGCCAGCTCACCACTCAGGGTAGGCACTGAAGCTTTCTTT,TRBV18,TRBJ1-1,.,few
CASRGTSGSGYNEQFF,TGTGCCAGTAGGGGGACTAGCGGGAGCGGATACAATGAGCAGTTCTTC,TRBV19,TRBJ2-1,TRBD2,.
CATSRAGVGTEAFF,TGTGCCACCAGCAGGGCGGGGGTTGGCACTGAAGCTTTCTTT,TRBV15,TRBJ1-1,.,.
CASSESRGEATEAFF,TGCGCCAGCAGTGAGTCACGAGGGGAGGCCACTGAAGCTTTCTTT,TRBV10-1,TRBJ1-1,.,few
CSVDWTGVETQYF,TGCAGCGTTGACTGGACAGGGGTGGAGACCCAGTACTTC,TRBV29-1,TRBJ2-5,TRBD1,.
CASSLDRTSEQFF,TGTGCTAGCAGCTTAGACCGGACTAGTGAGCAGTTCTTC,TRBV7-7,TRBJ2-1,TRBD2,.
CASSQYHTGMNTEAFF,TGTGCCAGTAGCCAATATCACACAGGCATGAACACTGAAGCTTTCTTT,TRBV19,TRBJ1-1,.,.
CASSRSNNEQFF,TGTGCCAGCAGCAGATCTAACAATGAGCAGTTCTTC,TRBV3-1/TRBV3-2,TRBJ2-1,.,.
CASSDPGTGSGTDTQYF,TGCGCCAGCAGTGACCCCGGGACAGGGAGTGGCACAGATACGCAGTATTTT,TRBV10-1,TRBJ2-3,TRBD1,.
CASSGHEQFF,TGTGCCAGCAGCGGGCATGAGCAGTTCTTC,TRBV11-2,TRBJ2-1,.,.
CASSPDGLAVNTGELFF,TGTGCCAGCAGCCCAGATGGACTAGCGGTGAACACCGGGGAGCTGTTTTTT,TRBV11-2,TRBJ2-2,TRBD2,.
CASSGTGQGTEAFF,TGTGCCAGCAGTGGGACGGGACAAGGCACTGAAGCTTTCTTT,TRBV7-3,TRBJ1-1,.,.
CAWEGDRVHGYTF,TGTGCCTGGGAAGGGGACAGGGTCCACGGCTACACCTTC,TRBV30,TRBJ1-2,TRBD1,.